This T cell receptor (beta chain) was sequenced in a study of cytomegalovirus exposure and HLA in healthy donors. Background on the study: Out of 300 to 500 genotyped donors, about 80% belonged to the Caucasian-associated ancestry cluster.

Unrecorded immune exposures were likely, despite nominal health at sampling. The PCR contained 60 Vbeta and 13 Jbeta primers. TCRdb's copy holds only in-frame clones and misses some; the assay was immunoSEQ multiplex PCR. The sample records 170,000 or so clones, roughly 90% being singletons. Germline V gene sequence: CDR1 SGHVT, CDR2 SQSDAQ. The CDR3 covers 14 residues. Trimming cost V 1 base and J 4 bases, with 8 bases left between them. Study-level points and caveats: Overall, roughly 170 TCR beta chains were annotated as cytomegalovirus-associated.

Concerning this clone: Its antigen is unidentified.

The specimen sequenced was PBMCs. The chain joins TRBV7-4 to TRBJ1-3, with D possibly being TRBD1 (5 bases). The sequence derives from a woman younger than 35 in good health and CMV-seronegative. The CDR3 DNA reads TGTGCCAGCAGCTTAGGCAGGGTGGGAAACACCATATATTTT. Its protein is CASSLGRVGNTIYF.